The 32 T cell receptor beta chains listed next were all sequenced from one sample in a study of cytomegalovirus exposure and HLA in healthy donors. This PCR relied on a set of 60 Vbeta primers and 13 Jbeta primers. Profiled with immunoSEQ multiplex PCR; TCRdb holds only in-frame clones, not every one. This table has 150,000 or so clones, about three quarters appearing once. Sample: PBMCs. The receptors derive from a man aged 30-40 years in good health and CMV-seropositive.

CDR3 DNA sequence: TGTGCCAGCAGTGCAGGGTTCGCCTATAATTCACCCCTCCACTTT. Protein product: CASSAGFAYNSPLHF. The chain links TRBV6-1 to TRBJ1-6; D might be TRBD1 (5 bases). The CDR3 has 15 residues. CDR1 MNHNS and CDR2 SASEGT come from the germline V gene. V lost 4 bases to trimming and J lost 2 bases, with 9 bases between them.

This chain uses TRBV4-2 with TRBJ1-1; TRBD1 matches at 7 bases. The CDR3 is made up of 13 amino acids. Looked up from germline, CDR1 is LGHNA and CDR2 is YNFKEQ. V lost 7 bases to trimming and J lost 5 bases; unmatched junction nucleotides: 7. The CDR3 DNA is TGTGCCAGCACTTCAGGGGGGCGAACTGAAGCTTTCTTT. Amino acids: CASTSGGRTEAFF.

The genes are TRBV28 and TRBJ2-1; perhaps TRBD2 as D (5 bases). The CDR3 is 16 residues long. Trimming cost V 3 bases and J 0 bases, with 12 bases left between them. Germline lookup yields CDR1 MDHEN and CDR2 SYDVKM. The CDR3: CASSFLEGSSYNEQFF. CDR3 nucleotides: TGTGCCAGCAGTTTTCTAGAGGGATCCTCCTACAATGAGCAGTTCTTC.

With respect to this clone: Compared with germline, one end of the junction differs, possibly owing to a read error. The gene calls are TRBV5-4 and TRBJ2-2, with 11 bases that match TRBD2. The V gene's germline CDR1 is SGHNT and CDR2 YYREEE (reference sequence). The CDR3 runs to 15 residues. This CDR3 reads CASSPSGRNAGELFF. The CDR3 region has the DNA TGTGCCAGCAGCCCTAGCGGGAGGAACGCCGGGGAGCTGTTTTTT.

The rearrangement joins TRBV6-5 to TRBJ2-6; D gene uncertain. Between the trimmed V and J ends, which lost 0 bases and 0 bases, there was a span of 6 bases. The CDR3 runs to 16 residues. Germline V gives CDR1 MNHEY, CDR2 SVGAGI. The CDR3 region has the DNA TGTGCCAGCAGTTACTCGAGTCCCTCTGGGGCCAACGTCCTGACTTTC. It specifies CASSYSSPSGANVLTF.

The rearrangement uses TRBV2 and TRBJ2-1; D perhaps matches TRBD1 (6 bases). This CDR3 is 14 amino acids long. Trimming removed 6 bases from V and 4 bases from J, with 13 bases in between. The germline V gene encodes CDR1 SNHLY and CDR2 FYNNEI. The CDR3 loop is CASRNWGQYNEQFF. Here the CDR3 DNA reads TGTGCCAGCAGGAATTGGGGGCAGTACAATGAGCAGTTCTTC.

A note on this clone: Germline and junction disagree at one end, which may indicate a read error. The rearrangement links TRBV5-6 to TRBJ2-2, with D perhaps assigned TRBD1 or TRBD2 (5 bases each). The CDR3 totals 15 residues. CDR1 and CDR2 (germline): SGHDT, YYEEEE. The CDR3 region has the DNA TGTGCCAGCAGATTGGGGGAGCGTTTCACCGGGGAGCTGTTTTTT. Translating gives CASRLGERFTGELFF.

This clone was found a few times. V is TRBV5-6 and J is TRBJ2-7; D is unresolved. The V and J ends lost 0 bases and 1 base respectively, with 2 bases between them. The CDR3 loop spans 12 amino acids. Germline assignment: CDR1 SGHDT and CDR2 YYEEEE. The CDR3 loop is CASSLASYEQYF. CDR3 nucleotides: TGTGCCAGCAGCTTGGCTTCCTACGAGCAGTACTTC.

CDR3 nucleotides: TGCGCCAGCAGCCCGCAGGGGAGCGGCTACACCTTC. Translating it yields CASSPQGSGYTF. The rearrangement joins TRBV5-1 to TRBJ1-2, with a weak D call TRBD1 (6 bases). CDR3 size: 12 residues. Looked up from germline, CDR1 is SGHRS and CDR2 is YFSETQ. Trimming pared 4 bases from V and 8 bases from J, leaving 12 bases between.

V and J are TRBV4-1 and TRBJ2-7; 7 bases are shared with TRBD2. The CDR3 loop spans 15 amino acids. Germline-derived CDR1 and CDR2 are MGHRA and YSYEKL. V trimming: 4 bases; J trimming: 2 bases; junction bases outside the gene matches: 8. The CDR3 protein is CASSRTSEGTYEQYF. As DNA, the CDR3 is TGCGCCAGCAGCCGAACTAGCGAGGGGACCTACGAGCAGTACTTC.

This clone was seen more than once but under ten times. The genes are TRBV5-4 and TRBJ2-7; 7 bases match TRBD1. The CDR3 has 15 residues. In germline, CDR1 is SGHNT, CDR2 YYREEE (reference sequence). The V gene end was trimmed by 2 bases and the J gene end by 1 base; junction bases not matched to a gene: 6. CDR3 DNA sequence: TGTGCCAGCAGCTTAGCGACAGGGAAGTCCTACGAGCAGTACTTC. This gives the protein CASSLATGKSYEQYF.

The chain combines TRBV4-1 with TRBJ2-7; 8 nucleotides agree with TRBD2. V trimming: 1 base; J trimming: 3 bases; junction bases outside the gene matches: 8. The germline gives CDR1 MGHRA, CDR2 YSYEKL. The CDR3 is made up of 16 amino acids. The CDR3 sequence: CASSQARRGGDYEQYF. Here the CDR3 DNA reads TGCGCCAGCAGCCAAGCGAGACGGGGGGGGGACTACGAGCAGTACTTC.

J is TRBJ1-4 and V is TRBV5-6, with D maybe TRBD1 (6 bases). V lost 4 bases and J lost 7, with 17 bases in between. The CDR3 length is 15 residues. Germline CDR1 is SGHDT and CDR2 is YYEEEE. The CDR3 nucleotides are TGTGCCAGCAGCCCGAAGACAGGTGAAGGTGAAAAACTGTTTTTT. It is translated as CASSPKTGEGEKLFF.

The CDR3 loop is CASSSRDSFTGELFF. For the CDR3, the DNA is TGTGCCAGCTCATCCCGGGACAGCTTCACCGGGGAGCTGTTTTTT. The chain joins TRBV18 to TRBJ2-2; TRBD1 aligns across 7 bases. The CDR3 consists of 15 residues. Germline values: CDR1 KGHSH, CDR2 LQKENI. V lost 5 bases and J lost 4; bases outside the gene matches: 7.

The J gene is TRBJ2-2, the V gene TRBV11-3, with 8 nucleotides matching TRBD1. The germline V gene has CDR1 SGHNT and CDR2 YENEEA. V gave up 6 bases and J gave up 2 bases; unmatched junction bases: 17. The CDR3 consists of 19 residues. The DNA of the CDR3 is TGTGCCAGCAGGCCCCGACAGGGGATGACGGGGCTAAACACCGGGGAGCTGTTTTTT. Amino acid sequence: CASRPRQGMTGLNTGELFF.

This clone was observed a few times. The V gene is TRBV6-1, the J gene TRBJ2-7, with TRBD1 identical over 9 bases. Germline-derived CDR1 and CDR2 are MNHNS and SASEGT. The CDR3 runs to 13 residues. After removal of 8 bases from V and 5 bases from J, the junction contained 7 bases not matched to a gene. The CDR3: CASRKDRGHEQYF. The CDR3 DNA reads TGTGCCAGCCGTAAGGACAGGGGCCACGAGCAGTACTTC.

The V gene is TRBV5-4, the J gene TRBJ1-2; TRBD1 might be the D (5 bases). This CDR3 is built from 15 residues. Deletions cut 0 bases from V and 2 bases from J, with 11 bases between. From germline, CDR1 is SGHNT and CDR2 YYREEE (reference sequence). Written as DNA, the CDR3 is TGTGCCAGCAGCTTGGCCTGGGGGGGGAACTATGGCTACACCTTC. It specifies CASSLAWGGNYGYTF.

This chain links TRBV15 with TRBJ2-3, with 7 positions matching TRBD1. Germline V gene lookup returns CDR1 LNHNV and CDR2 YYDKDF (reference sequence). The CDR3 has 14 amino acids. The V segment lost 8 bases and the J segment 1 base; nucleotides outside the gene matches: 6. The CDR3 sequence: CATGDSMGTDTQYF. The CDR3 DNA sequence: TGTGCCACCGGGGACAGCATGGGCACAGATACGCAGTATTTT.

The J gene is TRBJ2-7, the V gene TRBV6-1; D gene unclear. In germline, CDR1 is MNHNS, CDR2 SASEGT. CDR3 length: 11 amino acids. Trimming pared 5 bases from V and 6 bases from J, leaving 8 bases between. The CDR3 DNA reads TGTGCCAGCAGTTCCCTATTCGAGCAGTACTTC. Translating gives CASSSLFEQYF.

CDR3 sequence reads: CASSWMTGTFSNQPQHF. Here the CDR3 DNA reads TGTGCCAGCAGCTGGATGACAGGGACCTTTAGCAATCAGCCCCAGCATTTT. The V and J genes are TRBV5-8 and TRBJ1-5; TRBD1 aligns across 7 bases. The CDR3 totals 17 residues. Trimming took 3 bases from V and 0 from J; bases not matched to a gene: 9. CDR1 SGHTS and CDR2 YDEGEE come from the germline V gene.

The genes are TRBV28 and TRBJ2-3; TRBD2 might be the D (6 bases). The CDR3 consists of 14 residues. V lost 6 bases to trimming and J lost 1 base, with 11 bases between them. Germline CDR1 MDHEN, CDR2 SYDVKM. CDR3 coding DNA: TGTGCCAGCAGCTTCGGGAGACGCACAGATACGCAGTATTTT. This codes for CASSFGRRTDTQYF.

This sequence joins TRBV9 and TRBJ1-2, with D perhaps matching TRBD1 (5 bases). The CDR3 runs to 15 residues. In germline, CDR1 is SGDLS, CDR2 YYNGEE. Trimming cost V 0 bases and J 4 bases, with 13 bases left between them. This chain's CDR3 is CASSVAGREVYGYTF. The DNA for the CDR3 is TGTGCCAGCAGCGTAGCGGGCAGGGAGGTCTATGGCTACACCTTC. The whole variable domain, remainder taken from reference TRBV9 and TRBJ1-2, is DSGVTQTPKHLITATGQRVTLRCSPRSGDLSVYWYQQSLDQGLQFLIQYYNGEERAKGNILERFSAQQFPDLHSELNLSSLELGDSALYFCASSVAGREVYGYTFGSGTRLTVV.

The rearrangement links TRBV10-2 to TRBJ2-1; 8 bases are a match to TRBD2. V was pared by 8 bases and J by 9 bases, with 6 bases of the junction left unmatched. The germline V gene encodes CDR1 WSHSY and CDR2 SAAADI. The CDR3 sequence is 12 residues long. The CDR3, as DNA: TGCGCCAGCGGGACGGCGGGGGGTGAGCAGTTCTTC. This encodes CASGTAGGEQFF.

This chain connects TRBV11-2 to TRBJ2-7, with D perhaps matching TRBD1 (6 bases). Trimming took off 1 base at V and 0 bases at J, with 13 bases between the two ends. Looked up from germline, CDR1 is SGHAT and CDR2 is FQNNGV. This CDR3 region has 16 residues. DNA for the CDR3: TGTGCCAGCAGCTTAGCTGGGACACTCAGCTCCTACGAGCAGTACTTC. This codes for CASSLAGTLSSYEQYF.

V usage is TRBV28 and J usage is TRBJ2-7; 8 bases are shared with TRBD1. The J segment lost 5 bases and the V segment lost 5 bases, leaving 11 bases of the junction unmatched. This CDR3 has 15 residues. CDR1 and CDR2 (germline): MDHEN, SYDVKM. CDR3 nucleotides: TGTGCCAGCAGTCCCCCGGGACAGGTCGTCCACGAGCAGTACTTC. Its protein product is CASSPPGQVVHEQYF. Full variable domain (missing parts from reference TRBV28 and TRBJ2-7): DVKVTQSSRYLVKRTGEKVFLECVQDMDHENMFWYRQDPGLGLRLIYFSYDVKMKEKGDIPEGYSVSREKKERFSLILESASTNQTSMYLCASSPPGQVVHEQYFGPGTRLTVT.

This sequence joins TRBV5-8 and TRBJ2-5, with 9 bases lining up with TRBD1. CDR1 and CDR2 from the germline V gene are SGHTS and YDEGEE. V was clipped by 4 bases and J by 4 bases; unmatched bases: 11. The CDR3 covers 16 residues. Written as DNA, the CDR3 is TGTGCCAGCAGCGCCGGGGGACAGGGATGGGTAGAGACCCAGTACTTC. Its translation: CASSAGGQGWVETQYF.

The CDR3 DNA reads as TGTGCCAGCAGCTTAGCGCGGGGGCTGTACTACGAGCAGTACTTC. This translates into CASSLARGLYYEQYF. The chain has TRBV7-2 and TRBJ2-7, with D possibly being TRBD2 (7 bases). V was cut by 0 bases and J by 3 bases, with 12 bases left in between. The germline V gene has CDR1 SGHTA and CDR2 FQGNSA. The CDR3 loop spans 15 amino acids.

The chain recombines TRBV30 with TRBJ1-1, with 7 bases identical to TRBD1. The CDR3 runs 12 residues. Germline V gene lookup returns CDR1 GTSNPN and CDR2 SVGIG (reference sequence). V dropped 6 bases and J dropped 4; count of bases not matched to a gene: 5. CDR3 residues: CACRTGGTEAFF. CDR3 coding DNA: TGTGCCTGTAGGACAGGAGGCACTGAAGCTTTCTTT.

V and J are TRBV7-8 and TRBJ1-1; weak D call: TRBD1 (6 bases). Trimming took 0 bases from V and 8 from J, leaving 10 bases between them. CDR3 size: 13 residues. CDR1 SGHVS and CDR2 FQNEAQ come from the germline V gene. CDR3 protein: CASSLAGTTEAFF. CDR3 nucleotide sequence: TGTGCCAGCAGCTTAGCAGGGACAACGGAAGCTTTCTTT.

The chain uses TRBV28 and TRBJ1-1; 9 bases match TRBD1. Losses at the gene ends were 4 bases for V and 4 bases for J; bases not matched to a gene: 1. Germline CDR1 and CDR2: MDHEN and SYDVKM. The CDR3 has 13 residues. The CDR3 loop reads CASSWTGATEAFF. The DNA of the CDR3 is TGTGCCAGCAGTTGGACAGGGGCCACTGAAGCTTTCTTT. Drawing the rest from reference TRBV28 and TRBJ1-1, the complete variable domain is DVKVTQSSRYLVKRTGEKVFLECVQDMDHENMFWYRQDPGLGLRLIYFSYDVKMKEKGDIPEGYSVSREKKERFSLILESASTNQTSMYLCASSWTGATEAFFGQGTRLTVV.

The chain has TRBV7-3 and TRBJ2-5; a possible D gene is TRBD1 (6 bases). CDR3 length: 13 amino acids. Trimming removed 3 bases at V and 11 bases at J, with 16 bases between. Looked up from germline, CDR1 is SGHTA and CDR2 is FQGTGA. The CDR3 DNA sequence: TGTGCCAGCAGCTTGGGAACAGGGTCTAAGCAGTACTTC. This translates into CASSLGTGSKQYF. The whole variable domain, filled in from reference TRBV7-3 and TRBJ2-5, reads GAGVSQTPSNKVTEKGKYVELRCDPISGHTALYWYRQSLGQGPEFLIYFQGTGAADDSGLPNDRFFAVRPEGSVSTLKIQRTERGDSAVYLCASSLGTGSKQYFGPGTRLLVL.

The rearrangement links TRBV27 to TRBJ2-5, with 8 bases fitting TRBD1. V shed 1 base and J 5 bases; nucleotides not matched to a gene: 6. The CDR3 contains 15 residues. Germline CDR1 reads MNHEY; CDR2 reads SMNVEV (reference sequence). CDR3: CASSLWTGRRETQYF. In DNA, the CDR3 is TGTGCCAGCAGTTTATGGACAGGGAGGAGGGAGACCCAGTACTTC.